The 14 T cell receptor beta chains presented below share a single source sample, sequenced in a study of control samples from healthy donors and cancer patients. The table came from immunoSEQ multiplex PCR; TCRdb's copy has only in-frame clones and leaves some out. The sample consists of 400,000 to 450,000 clones, 75% to 95% of them appearing once. Source material: PBMCs. The receptors originated from a man in his forties or fifties with head and neck cancer.

The chain carries TRBV12-3 or TRBV12-4 and TRBJ2-7; perhaps D is TRBD1 or TRBD2 (5 bases each). This CDR3 is built from 12 residues. The germline V and J ends were trimmed by 3 bases and 11 bases, with 14 bases remaining between them. CDR3 in DNA: TGTGCCAGCAGTTTCCGGGACGGTTATAAGTACTTC. It encodes CASSFRDGYKYF.

The V call is TRBV24-1, the J call TRBJ2-4; 10 nucleotides match TRBD1. Germline loops: CDR1 KGHDR, CDR2 SFDVKD. The CDR3 loop spans 15 amino acids. V lost 7 bases to trimming and J lost 6 bases; unmatched junction nucleotides: 8. CDR3: CATSEDRGLGNIQYF. CDR3 nucleotides: TGTGCCACCAGCGAAGACAGGGGGCTGGGAAACATTCAGTACTTC.

The chain employs TRBV30 and TRBJ1-1, with D maybe TRBD1 (6 bases). This CDR3 is built from 13 residues. Germline assignment: CDR1 GTSNPN and CDR2 SVGIG (reference sequence). V lost 5 bases and J lost 7, with 17 bases in between. The CDR3 bases are TGTGCCTGGCAGACAGGAGCACCCGATGAAGCTTTCTTT. Protein: CAWQTGAPDEAFF. The full variable domain, in which reference TRBV30 and TRBJ1-1 provide the parts outside the CDR3, is SQTIHQWPATLVQPVGSPLSLECTVEGTSNPNLYWYRQAAGRGLQLLFYSVGIGQISSEVPQNLSASRPQDRQFILSSKKLLLSDSGFYLCAWQTGAPDEAFFGQGTRLTVV.

V usage is TRBV27 and J usage is TRBJ1-1; no definite D call. CDR1 is MNHEY and CDR2 is SMNVEV in the germline V gene (reference sequence). This CDR3 spans 14 amino acids. Trimming removed 4 bases at V and 3 bases at J, with 12 bases between. CDR3 DNA sequence: TGTGCCAGCAGTTCTTACCCCGGGGACACTGAAGCTTTCTTT. Translating gives CASSSYPGDTEAFF.

V and J are TRBV19 and TRBJ1-1; tentative D call: TRBD1 (5 bases). The CDR3 covers 16 residues. Germline lookup yields CDR1 LNHDA and CDR2 SQIVND (reference sequence). Trimming shortened V by 4 bases and J by 4 bases, and 19 bases separated the two germline ends. CDR3 nucleotides: TGTGCCAGTAGTAATCCGGGACTCCTATGGGGCACTGAAGCTTTCTTT. It is translated as CASSNPGLLWGTEAFF.

This clone turned up a few times. The chain employs TRBV6-1 and TRBJ2-1; 9 bases are a match to TRBD2. Germline-derived CDR1 and CDR2 are MNHNS and SASEGT. The CDR3 totals 17 residues. The J segment lost 5 bases and the V segment lost 2 bases, leaving 10 bases of the junction unmatched. CDR3 region: CASSELAGGVAHNEQFF. For the CDR3, the DNA is TGTGCCAGCAGTGAACTCGCGGGAGGGGTGGCCCACAATGAGCAGTTCTTC.

The J gene is TRBJ2-7, the V gene TRBV28, with D perhaps given as TRBD1 or TRBD2 (5 bases each). The CDR3 spans 15 residues. V lost 3 bases to trimming and J lost 5 bases, with 17 bases between them. CDR1 MDHEN and CDR2 SYDVKM come from the germline V gene. The CDR3 here is CASSLHSGAPNEQYF. DNA of the CDR3: TGTGCCAGCAGTTTGCACTCCGGGGCCCCCAACGAGCAGTACTTC.

This chain joins TRBV19 and TRBJ1-1, with D tentatively TRBD1 (5 bases). This CDR3 has 12 residues. V was clipped by 1 base and J by 10 bases, with 10 bases between them. The germline V gene has CDR1 LNHDA and CDR2 SQIVND (reference sequence). Here the CDR3 reads CASSIGQGRAFF. For the CDR3, the DNA is TGTGCCAGTAGTATAGGTCAGGGAAGAGCTTTCTTT.

V and J are TRBV29-1 and TRBJ1-2; 7 nucleotides match TRBD1. Looked up from germline, CDR1 is SQVTM and CDR2 is ANQGSEA. The ends lost 5 bases at V and 0 bases at J; junction bases unmatched: 9. This CDR3 has 15 amino acids. The CDR3, as DNA: TGCAGCGTTTTTGACAGGGTTGGAGCTAACTATGGCTACACCTTC. Its translation is CSVFDRVGANYGYTF.

V is TRBV30 and J is TRBJ1-1, with no clear D. The CDR3 extends over 11 amino acids. Trimming cost V 1 base and J 8 bases, with 8 bases left between them. The germline CDR1 and CDR2 sequences are GTSNPN and SVGIG (reference sequence). CDR3 amino acids: CAWSGPSEAFF. The CDR3 region has the DNA TGTGCCTGGAGTGGGCCCTCGGAAGCTTTCTTT. Filled out from reference TRBV30 and TRBJ1-1, the complete variable domain reads SQTIHQWPATLVQPVGSPLSLECTVEGTSNPNLYWYRQAAGRGLQLLFYSVGIGQISSEVPQNLSASRPQDRQFILSSKKLLLSDSGFYLCAWSGPSEAFFGQGTRLTVV.

The J gene is TRBJ1-1, the V gene TRBV11-2; D perhaps matches TRBD1 (6 bases). In germline, CDR1 is SGHAT, CDR2 FQNNGV. This CDR3 has 12 amino acids. V was cut by 6 bases and J by 11 bases, with 16 bases left in between. The CDR3 DNA sequence: TGTGCCAGCAGTCCTACAGGGATTTGGGCTTTCTTT. This translates into CASSPTGIWAFF.

J is TRBJ1-2 and V is TRBV27, with a possible D match to TRBD1 (5 bases). Per the germline V gene, CDR1 is MNHEY and CDR2 is SMNVEV (reference sequence). Trimming took 3 bases from V and 8 from J, leaving 19 bases between them. This CDR3 is built from 15 residues. The CDR3 DNA is TGTGCCAGCAGTTTCCTCTCTGGGGGGTTCAGGGGCTACACCTTC. Translating gives CASSFLSGGFRGYTF.

The chain combines TRBV10-3 with TRBJ2-6; D unresolved. Germline lookup yields CDR1 ENHRY and CDR2 SYGVKD. Trimming removed 0 bases at V and 3 bases at J, with 3 bases between. The CDR3 has 14 residues. The CDR3 is CAISESNGANVLTF. The DNA of the CDR3 is TGTGCCATCAGTGAGTCTAATGGGGCCAACGTCCTGACTTTC.

The chain has TRBV7-9 and TRBJ2-2; 10 nucleotides agree with TRBD2. Looked up from germline, CDR1 is SEHNR and CDR2 is FQNEAQ (reference sequence). This CDR3 is 16 amino acids long. The V gene end was trimmed by 5 bases and the J gene end by 7 bases; junction bases not matched to a gene: 10. The CDR3 sequence is CASSTAGTSAVGELFF. The CDR3 DNA sequence: TGTGCCAGCAGCACAGCCGGGACTAGCGCGGTCGGGGAGCTGTTTTTT.